The 32 T cell receptor beta chains below all came from one sample that was sequenced in a study of cytomegalovirus exposure and HLA in healthy donors. A multiplex PCR was run with 60 Vbeta primers and 13 Jbeta primers. The method was immunoSEQ multiplex PCR; TCRdb's version includes in-frame clones alone and lacks a portion of them. The top ten hold about 1.5% of the sample, which has approximately 100,000 clones, 80% to 90% seen once. The sequencing sample was made of PBMCs. All receptors come from a middle-aged man in good health and CMV-seronegative.

This clone appeared a few times. This chain uses TRBV6-1 with TRBJ1-2; 8 nucleotides agree with TRBD1. The CDR3 has 16 amino acids. V lost 2 bases to trimming and J lost 3 bases; unmatched junction nucleotides: 8. Per the germline V gene, CDR1 is MNHNS and CDR2 is SASEGT. The CDR3 DNA follows: TGTGCCAGCAGTGAACTTTGGACAGGGATGGACTATGGCTACACCTTC. Its protein is CASSELWTGMDYGYTF.

The chain links TRBV16 to TRBJ1-5; the D gene is possibly TRBD1 (5 bases). CDR3 length: 15 amino acids. CDR1 is KGHSY, CDR2 FQNENV, per germline. V shed 2 bases and J shed 6 bases, with 14 bases lying between them. This CDR3 is CASSQGSREAQPQHF. The CDR3 DNA follows: TGTGCCAGCAGCCAAGGGAGCAGGGAGGCTCAGCCCCAGCATTTT.

CDR3 loop: CASSTTTGIQYF. DNA of the CDR3: TGTGCCAGCAGTACAACGACGGGAATTCAGTACTTC. The chain combines TRBV6-5 with TRBJ2-4; D might be TRBD2 (5 bases). This CDR3 spans 12 amino acids. Germline CDR1 MNHEY, CDR2 SVGAGI. V shed 5 bases and J shed 10 bases, with 12 bases lying between them.

The gene calls are TRBV7-2 and TRBJ1-2; a weak D match, TRBD1 (5 bases). V was pared by 3 bases and J by 8 bases, with 13 bases between. CDR1 is SGHTA and CDR2 is FQGNSA in the germline V gene. CDR3 size: 13 residues. The CDR3 DNA sequence: TGTGCCAGCAGCTTCAAGCCAGGGTCGGGCTACACCTTC. It specifies CASSFKPGSGYTF.

The CDR3 nucleotides are TGTGCCAGCAGCCCAGGGGCTACAGATACGCAGTATTTT. Residues: CASSPGATDTQYF. The chain combines TRBV5-5 with TRBJ2-3; D may be TRBD1 (6 bases). The CDR3 loop spans 13 amino acids. Deletions cut 4 bases from V and 3 bases from J, with 9 bases between. Germline V lookup: CDR1 SGHKS, CDR2 YYEKEE (reference sequence).

The J gene is TRBJ1-5, the V gene TRBV7-9; 8 bases match TRBD1. The CDR3 has 16 residues. Trimming removed 5 bases from V and 2 bases from J; junction bases left unmatched: 8. Germline CDR1 and CDR2: SEHNR and FQNEAQ (reference sequence). The CDR3 sequence: CASSHWDRRRNQPQHF. In DNA form, the CDR3 reads TGTGCCAGCAGCCATTGGGACAGGCGGCGCAATCAGCCCCAGCATTTT.

This chain connects TRBV5-1 to TRBJ1-2; TRBD1 agrees at 9 bases. V shed 3 bases, J shed 6 bases, and the junction held 6 bases outside the gene matches. The germline CDR1 and CDR2 sequences are SGHRS and YFSETQ. The CDR3 contains 14 residues. CDR3 coding DNA: TGCGCCAGCAGCTACAGGGGGCAGATGGATGGCTACACCTTC. Translation: CASSYRGQMDGYTF.

The V and J genes are TRBV6-1 and TRBJ1-5; TRBD1 aligns across 8 bases. Losses at the gene ends were 6 bases for V and 11 bases for J; bases not matched to a gene: 6. Germline CDR1 MNHNS, CDR2 SASEGT. The CDR3 is 12 amino acids. This chain's CDR3 is CASSVRQGSQHF. In DNA, the CDR3 is TGTGCCAGCAGCGTTAGACAGGGGTCCCAGCATTTT.

This chain links TRBV4-1 with TRBJ2-7, with no clear D. The germline CDR1 and CDR2 sequences are MGHRA and YSYEKL. CDR3 length: 17 residues. V gave up 0 bases and J gave up 4 bases, with 19 bases separating them. The CDR3 nucleotides read TGCGCCAGCAGCCAAGATTTAATCGCAGGCCAAAGGTACGAGCAGTACTTC. As protein: CASSQDLIAGQRYEQYF.

The V gene is TRBV14, the J gene TRBJ1-1, with D possibly being TRBD1 (5 bases). V lost 1 base to trimming and J lost 7 bases, with 13 bases between them. This CDR3 is built from 14 residues. The germline V gene has CDR1 SGHDN and CDR2 FVKESK. The CDR3 loop reads CASSQAWGRSEAFF. The DNA of the CDR3 is TGTGCCAGCAGCCAAGCTTGGGGCAGGAGTGAAGCTTTCTTT. The variable domain in full, with the rest retrieved from reference TRBV14 and TRBJ1-1, is EAGVTQFPSHSVIEKGQTVTLRCDPISGHDNLYWYRRVMGKEIKFLLHFVKESKQDESGMPNNRFLAERTGGTYSTLKVQPAELEDSGVYFCASSQAWGRSEAFFGQGTRLTVV.

The chain joins TRBV5-6 to TRBJ2-5; TRBD2 matches 13 bases. CDR3 size: 18 residues. Germline CDR1 and CDR2: SGHDT and YYEEEE. V shed 2 bases, J shed 2 bases, and the junction held 9 bases outside the gene matches. CDR3 residues: CASSLLAGGPFKQETQYF. The CDR3 DNA reads as TGTGCCAGCAGCTTACTAGCGGGGGGGCCTTTTAAACAAGAGACCCAGTACTTC.

V gene TRBV5-1 combines with J gene TRBJ2-2; a weak D match, TRBD1 (6 bases). Germline CDR1 and CDR2: SGHRS and YFSETQ. Trimming pared 1 base from V and 5 bases from J, leaving 18 bases between. The CDR3 contains 17 residues. CDR3 DNA: TGCGCCAGCAGCTTGTCCGCTGGGGGCGGTGGGACCGGGGAGCTGTTTTTT. It translates to CASSLSAGGGGTGELFF.

The rearrangement uses TRBV25-1 and TRBJ1-1; D is unclear. Trimming stripped 5 bases from V and 4 bases from J, with 11 bases between. Germline V gene sequence: CDR1 MGHDK, CDR2 SYGVNS. CDR3 size: 13 residues. CDR3 nucleotide sequence: TGTGCCAGCAGTTTCGGGGATACCACTGAAGCTTTCTTT. Residues: CASSFGDTTEAFF.

This chain connects TRBV10-3 to TRBJ1-4; 8 positions match TRBD1. In germline, CDR1 is ENHRY, CDR2 SYGVKD. J was trimmed by 8 bases and V by 0 bases; bases with no gene match: 5. This CDR3 contains 15 residues. CDR3 sequence: CAISESGQGLEKLFF. CDR3 coding DNA: TGTGCCATCAGTGAGTCAGGACAGGGTCTAGAAAAACTGTTTTTT.

The chain has TRBV28 and TRBJ1-6; maybe TRBD1 (5 bases). The germline V gene encodes CDR1 MDHEN and CDR2 SYDVKM. The CDR3 runs 14 residues. Trimming cost V 8 bases and J 6 bases, with 14 bases left between them. CDR3 sequence (DNA): TGTGCCAGCGCAGGGTACGGGGGTAATTCACCCCTCCACTTT. Encoded protein: CASAGYGGNSPLHF.

The chain links TRBV4-2 to TRBJ2-3; possible D gene TRBD2, 5 bases. Trimming took 4 bases from V and 2 from J, leaving 10 bases between them. This CDR3 region has 14 residues. Germline V gives CDR1 LGHNA, CDR2 YNFKEQ. CDR3 in DNA: TGTGCCAGCAGCCCCGGGATCACCACAGATACGCAGTATTTT. Translated, it gives CASSPGITTDTQYF.

This chain joins TRBV10-3 and TRBJ1-1; TRBD1 matches at 8 bases. In germline, CDR1 is ENHRY, CDR2 SYGVKD. The CDR3 runs 13 residues. The junction had 10 bases not matched to a gene; V was cut back by 8 bases and J by 8 bases. CDR3 loop: CAIGGQGASEAFF. The CDR3 DNA follows: TGTGCCATCGGGGGGCAGGGGGCGTCGGAAGCTTTCTTT.

The J gene is TRBJ2-5, the V gene TRBV5-1; TRBD1 is a possible D gene (6 bases). Trimming removed 1 base from V and 4 bases from J, with 17 bases in between. This CDR3 contains 16 residues. From germline, CDR1 is SGHRS and CDR2 YFSETQ. In DNA form, the CDR3 reads TGCGCCAGCAGCTTGAGTCCCGCAGGGGTTGGAGAGACCCAGTACTTC. This codes for CASSLSPAGVGETQYF.

The chain employs TRBV27 and TRBJ1-5; weak D call: TRBD1 (5 bases). Trimming cost V 4 bases and J 6 bases, with 13 bases left between them. Per germline, CDR1 MNHEY and CDR2 SMNVEV (reference sequence). The CDR3 is 14 residues long. The CDR3 sequence: CASSSAGKAQPQHF. In nucleotides, the CDR3 is TGTGCCAGCAGTTCGGCAGGGAAGGCTCAGCCCCAGCATTTT.

A single count supports this clone. The chain couples TRBV20-1 to TRBJ2-1; 7 bases map to TRBD1. CDR1 and CDR2 (germline): DFQATT, SNEGSKA (reference sequence). V trimming: 6 bases; J trimming: 13 bases; junction bases outside the gene matches: 9. The CDR3 is 11 amino acids. CDR3 region: CSASGQDKQFF. In nucleotides, the CDR3 is TGCAGTGCGTCCGGACAGGATAAACAGTTCTTC.

The CDR3 DNA sequence: TGTGCCTGGAGTCGTCCGGGAGCGAGCTCTGGAAACACCATATATTTT. Its protein is CAWSRPGASSGNTIYF. The chain has TRBV30 and TRBJ1-3; the D is unclear. Germline assignment: CDR1 GTSNPN and CDR2 SVGIG (reference sequence). The CDR3 is 16 amino acids. Trimming left V 2 bases short and J 0 bases short, with 14 bases between.

V usage is TRBV20-1 and J usage is TRBJ2-7; D is possibly TRBD2 (6 bases). The germline V gene has CDR1 DFQATT and CDR2 SNEGSKA (reference sequence). The CDR3 has 11 amino acids. V was trimmed by 4 bases and J by 3 bases, leaving 7 bases between them. The CDR3 loop reads CSAKGGYEQYF. CDR3 nucleotides: TGCAGTGCTAAGGGAGGCTACGAGCAGTACTTC.

This clone was observed a few times. The chain employs TRBV7-8 and TRBJ2-1, with TRBD2 matching 8 bases. The length of the CDR3 is 16 residues. CDR1 and CDR2 (germline): SGHVS, FQNEAQ. After removal of 5 bases from V and 0 bases from J, the junction contained 6 bases not matched to a gene. The CDR3 DNA reads TGTGCCAGCAGCCTCATTAGCGGGGCCTCCTACAATGAGCAGTTCTTC. This gives the protein CASSLISGASYNEQFF.

The rearrangement uses TRBV10-3 and TRBJ2-2, with D possibly matching TRBD1 (5 bases). Germline CDR1 is ENHRY and CDR2 is SYGVKD. The CDR3 spans 16 residues. The V end was cut by 2 bases, the J end by 1 base, with 11 bases between. CDR3 region: CAISELGRGNTGELFF. The CDR3 DNA reads TGTGCCATCAGTGAGCTAGGAAGGGGGAACACCGGGGAGCTGTTTTTT.

The chain carries TRBV4-1 and TRBJ2-1, with D possibly being TRBD2 (6 bases). The V end was cut by 1 base, the J end by 4 bases, with 17 bases between. The CDR3 spans 17 residues. Germline CDR1 is MGHRA and CDR2 is YSYEKL. The CDR3 DNA sequence: TGCGCCAGCAGCCAAGGAGGCGGGGCCTCCCCGTACAATGAGCAGTTCTTC. As protein: CASSQGGGASPYNEQFF.

V usage is TRBV7-6 and J usage is TRBJ2-5, with 13 bases fitting TRBD2. The V gene end was trimmed by 5 bases and the J gene end by 1 base; junction bases not matched to a gene: 4. Per germline, CDR1 SGHVS and CDR2 FNYEAQ. The CDR3 contains 16 residues. CDR3 bases: TGTGCCAGCAGCCTTCGACTAGCGGGGGGCCAAGAGACCCAGTACTTC. Protein sequence: CASSLRLAGGQETQYF.

This rearrangement joins TRBV28 to TRBJ2-5; tentative D call: TRBD1 (6 bases). V was cut by 5 bases and J by 2 bases, with 9 bases left in between. The CDR3 runs to 13 residues. Germline CDR1 is MDHEN and CDR2 is SYDVKM. This CDR3 is CASSPGQQETQYF. DNA for the CDR3: TGTGCCAGCAGTCCCGGACAGCAAGAGACCCAGTACTTC.

The V gene is TRBV6-1, the J gene TRBJ1-1; a weak D match, TRBD1 (6 bases). The germline CDR1 and CDR2 sequences are MNHNS and SASEGT. The CDR3 is 15 amino acids. V was trimmed by 2 bases and J by 4 bases, leaving 14 bases between them. The CDR3 spells CASSEQGFTGTEAFF. CDR3 bases: TGTGCCAGCAGTGAACAGGGGTTTACAGGCACTGAAGCTTTCTTT.

About this clone: The junction departs from germline at one end; a sequencing error may be responsible. At the DNA level, this CDR3 is encoded by other sequences in the same sample as well. This rearrangement joins TRBV18 to TRBJ1-6, with D perhaps TRBD1 (5 bases). This CDR3 contains 16 residues. Germline CDR1 KGHSH, CDR2 LQKENI. The CDR3 sequence: CASSPSWDSRNSPLHF. The CDR3 bases are TGTGCCAGCTCACCAAGCTGGGACTCTCGTAATTCGCCCCTCCACTTT.

The chain joins TRBV6-1 to TRBJ1-5, with a weak D call TRBD1 (6 bases). The germline V gene has CDR1 MNHNS and CDR2 SASEGT. This CDR3 has 18 amino acids. Trimming stripped 3 bases from V and 4 bases from J, with 22 bases between. The CDR3 DNA sequence: TGTGCCAGCAGTGAGAAGGGGGTAGGTCGGATTCTTAATCAGCCCCAGCATTTT. Protein product: CASSEKGVGRILNQPQHF.

The rearrangement joins TRBV27 to TRBJ2-7; 8 bases agree with TRBD1. V gave up 5 bases and J gave up 5 bases; unmatched junction bases: 8. The CDR3 is made up of 14 amino acids. Germline values: CDR1 MNHEY, CDR2 SMNVEV (reference sequence). The CDR3 loop is CASSTRTGNHEQYF. DNA of the CDR3: TGTGCCAGCAGTACTAGGACAGGGAACCACGAGCAGTACTTC.

This clone was seen a few times. This sequence joins TRBV7-2 and TRBJ2-1; TRBD2 matches 11 bases. Trimming removed 5 bases from V and 10 bases from J; junction bases left unmatched: 4. The CDR3 has 13 amino acids. Per germline, CDR1 SGHTA and CDR2 FQGNSA. CDR3 protein: CASSPGLAVEQFF. CDR3 bases: TGTGCCAGCAGCCCGGGACTAGCGGTCGAGCAGTTCTTC.